The T cell receptor (beta chain) described here comes from a study of blood T cell repertoires in COVID-19 (dated by TCRdb to 2020 to 2022). Context from the whole study: The collaborator samples originated in the United States, Italy and Spain and spanned the acute and convalescent phases of COVID-19. The material from the prospective study consisted of cDNA or gDNA derived from T cells, B-cell-depleted T cells, or PBMCs. The dataset comprised deeply sampled blood TCRbeta repertoires from subjects exposed to, actively infected with, or recovered from COVID-19. The repertoires were released in a freely available public database intended as a resource for research on the immune response to SARS-CoV-2. Samples were obtained from the ongoing ImmuneRACE study (first 160 participants) and from about 1,300 subjects provided by 6 global collaborators. The sample metadata nearly always contained a de-identified subject ID, COVID-19 status, age in years and sex. Where available, HLA class I and class II types were taken from metadata supplied by the sample provider and were not determined by assay-based typing. The paper's findings and limits, for the study overall: The quantity of clinical and demographic metadata differed by source and by participant and was supplied without curation.

TCRbeta CDR3 regions were amplified from genomic DNA using the immunoSEQ Assay, a bias-controlled multiplex PCR. As for how the authors treated the data: Nucleated cell counts per sample were estimated from amplification of reference gene primers within the assay. To quantify the absolute abundance of each unique TCRbeta CDR3 rearrangement, sequence reads were collapsed and filtered. For each sample, productive Simpson clonality was calculated as the square root of Simpson's diversity index over productive rearrangements. The source is immuneACCESS, and TCRdb retained only in-frame sequences with V and J called. Part of the clones is not carried over; for the studies checked, unresolved V genes explain less than half of this, and the remainder is unexplained. V and J calls and clone size are as listed in that table; D and trimming were resolved from the DNA. This sample lists about 110,000 clones; 70% to 90% were detected once. 8.4% of the sample is taken by the ten largest.

A second Seattle source provided samples from volunteer blood donors who had recovered from COVID-19. The collaborating institutions used their own protocols to collect whole blood in K2EDTA tubes. For TCRbeta analysis, collaborators shipped samples in one of three forms: frozen whole blood, isolated PBMCs, or DNA extracted from either of those sample types. Looking up the germline V gene yields CDR1 KGHSH and CDR2 LQKENI. Including cysteine and phenylalanine, the CDR3 has 13 amino acids. The entry retains the CDR3 DNA only, 39 bases that are in frame from base 1. V has 4 bases trimmed and J has 6 bases trimmed; junction bases matching no gene number 2. This clone turned up a few times. The target of this receptor is not known. Qualities for individual bases were not recorded, and no much larger clone is one base off.

The sequencing sample was made of peripheral blood. The rearranged chain carries TRBV18 and TRBJ2-2; TRBD1 matches 7 bases in the middle. This receptor was obtained from a woman in her seventies who had recovered from COVID-19. The CDR3 protein: CASSLDRPGELFF. The sequenced DNA: TGTGCCAGCTCACTGGACAGGCCCGGGGAGCTGTTTTTT.